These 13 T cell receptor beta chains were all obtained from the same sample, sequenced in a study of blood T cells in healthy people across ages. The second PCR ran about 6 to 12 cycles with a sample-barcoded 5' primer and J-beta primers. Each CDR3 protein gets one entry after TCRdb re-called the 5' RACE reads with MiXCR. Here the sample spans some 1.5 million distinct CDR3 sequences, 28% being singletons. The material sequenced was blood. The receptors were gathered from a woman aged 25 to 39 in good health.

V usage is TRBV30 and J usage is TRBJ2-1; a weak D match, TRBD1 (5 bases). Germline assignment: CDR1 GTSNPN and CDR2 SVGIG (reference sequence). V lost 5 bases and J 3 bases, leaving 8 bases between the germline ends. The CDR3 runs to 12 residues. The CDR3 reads CAWDRLYNEQFF. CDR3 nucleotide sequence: TGTGCCTGGGACAGACTCTACAATGAGCAGTTCTTC.

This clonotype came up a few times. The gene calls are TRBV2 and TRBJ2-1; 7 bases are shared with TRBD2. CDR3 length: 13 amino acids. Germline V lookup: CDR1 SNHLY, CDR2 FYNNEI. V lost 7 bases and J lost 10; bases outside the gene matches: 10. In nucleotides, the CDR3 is TGTGCCAGCAATTTGGGGGAGGGATTAGAGCAGTTCTTC. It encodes CASNLGEGLEQFF.

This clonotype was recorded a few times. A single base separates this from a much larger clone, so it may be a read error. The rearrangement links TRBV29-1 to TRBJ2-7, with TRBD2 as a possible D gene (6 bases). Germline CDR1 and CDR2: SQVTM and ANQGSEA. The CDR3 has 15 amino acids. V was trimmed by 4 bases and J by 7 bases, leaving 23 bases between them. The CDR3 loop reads CSVGSRDLRYNEQYF. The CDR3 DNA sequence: TGCAGCGTTGGCAGCCGGGACTTACGTTACAATGAGCAGTACTTC.

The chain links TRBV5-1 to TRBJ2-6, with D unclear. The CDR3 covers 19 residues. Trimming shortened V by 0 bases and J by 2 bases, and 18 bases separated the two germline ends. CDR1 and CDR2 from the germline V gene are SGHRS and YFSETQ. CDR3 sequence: CASSLEGPNFNPGANVLTF. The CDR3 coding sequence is TGCGCCAGCAGCTTGGAGGGCCCAAACTTCAACCCTGGGGCCAACGTCCTGACTTTC.

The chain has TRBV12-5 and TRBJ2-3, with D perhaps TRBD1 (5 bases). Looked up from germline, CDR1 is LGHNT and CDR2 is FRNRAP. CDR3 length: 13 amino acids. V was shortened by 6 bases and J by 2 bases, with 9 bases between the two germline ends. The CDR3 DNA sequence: TGTGCTAGTGGCCCGACAGTCACAGATACGCAGTATTTT. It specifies CASGPTVTDTQYF.

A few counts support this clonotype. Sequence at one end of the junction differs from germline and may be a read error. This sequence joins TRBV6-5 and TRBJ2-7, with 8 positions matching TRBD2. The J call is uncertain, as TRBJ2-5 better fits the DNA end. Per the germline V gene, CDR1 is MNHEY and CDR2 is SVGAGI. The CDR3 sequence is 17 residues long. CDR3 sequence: CTSSYSISTGGPETQYF. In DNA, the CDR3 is TGTACCAGCAGTTACTCGATTTCAACGGGGGGGCCGGAGACCCAGTACTTC.

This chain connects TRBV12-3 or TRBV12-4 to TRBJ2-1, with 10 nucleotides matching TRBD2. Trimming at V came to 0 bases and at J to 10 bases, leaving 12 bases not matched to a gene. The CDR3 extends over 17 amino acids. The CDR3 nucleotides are TGTGCCAGCAGTTTAGCATTACTAGCGGGACTAGCTGACGAGCAGTTCTTC. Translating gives CASSLALLAGLADEQFF.

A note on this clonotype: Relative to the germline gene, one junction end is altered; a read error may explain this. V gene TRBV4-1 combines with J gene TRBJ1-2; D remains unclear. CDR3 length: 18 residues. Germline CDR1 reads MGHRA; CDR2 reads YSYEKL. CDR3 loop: CASSQDPPRRSSNYDYTF. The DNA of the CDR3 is TGCGCCAGCAGCCAAGACCCTCCTCGGCGATCTTCTAACTATGACTACACCTTC.

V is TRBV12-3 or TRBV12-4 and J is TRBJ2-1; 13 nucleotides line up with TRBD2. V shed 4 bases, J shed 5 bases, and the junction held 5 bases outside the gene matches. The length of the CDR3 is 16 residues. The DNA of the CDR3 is TGTGCCAGCAGTTCTCCCGGGACTAGCGGGAACAATGAGCAGTTCTTC. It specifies CASSSPGTSGNNEQFF.

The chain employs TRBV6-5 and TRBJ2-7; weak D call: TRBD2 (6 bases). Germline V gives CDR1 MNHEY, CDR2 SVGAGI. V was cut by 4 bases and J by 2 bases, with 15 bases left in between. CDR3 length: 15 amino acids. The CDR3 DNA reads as TGTGCCAGCAGTTCCGGGGACTTTATACCCTACGAGCAGTACTTC. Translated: CASSSGDFIPYEQYF.

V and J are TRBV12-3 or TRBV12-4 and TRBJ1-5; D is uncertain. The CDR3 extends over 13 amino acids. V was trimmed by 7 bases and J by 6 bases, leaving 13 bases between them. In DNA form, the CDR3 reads TGTGCCAGCACCCTATCTTCAGGTCAGCCCCAGCATTTT. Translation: CASTLSSGQPQHF.

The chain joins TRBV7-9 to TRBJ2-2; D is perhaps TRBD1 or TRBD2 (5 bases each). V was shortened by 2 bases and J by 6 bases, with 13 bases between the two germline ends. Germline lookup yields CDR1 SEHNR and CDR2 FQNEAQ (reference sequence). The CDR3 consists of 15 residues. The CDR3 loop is CASSLYSGGSGELFF. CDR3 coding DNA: TGTGCCAGCAGCTTATATTCTGGGGGTTCCGGGGAGCTGTTTTTT.

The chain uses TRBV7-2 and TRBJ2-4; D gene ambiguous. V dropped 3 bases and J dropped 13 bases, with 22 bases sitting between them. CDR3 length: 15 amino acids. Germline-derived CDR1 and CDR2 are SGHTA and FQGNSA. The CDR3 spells CASSFDRQSYNEQYF. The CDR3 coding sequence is TGTGCCAGCAGCTTTGACCGGCAGTCGTACAATGAGCAGTACTTC. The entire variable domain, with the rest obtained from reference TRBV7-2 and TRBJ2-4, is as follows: GAGVSQSPSNKVTEKGKDVELRCDPISGHTALYWYRQSLGQGLEFLIYFQGNSAPDKSGLPSDRFSAERTGGSVSTLTIQRTQQEDSAVYLCASSFDRQSYNEQYFGAGTRLSVL.